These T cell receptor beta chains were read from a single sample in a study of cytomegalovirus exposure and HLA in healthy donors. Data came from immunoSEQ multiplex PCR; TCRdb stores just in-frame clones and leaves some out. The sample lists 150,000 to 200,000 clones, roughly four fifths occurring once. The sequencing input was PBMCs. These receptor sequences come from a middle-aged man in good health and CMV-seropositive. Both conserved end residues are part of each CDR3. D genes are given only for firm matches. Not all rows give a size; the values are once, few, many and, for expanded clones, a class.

DNA: TGTGCCAGCAGTCCGGGACTAGCGGGCCTCACCGGGGAGCTGTTTTTT; CDR3: CASSPGLAGLTGELFF; size: .; V: TRBV6-6; J: TRBJ2-2; D: TRBD2; length: 16
DNA: TGTGCCAGCAGTGAAGCGGAGGTCCAGGTCTATGGCTACACCTTC; CDR3: CASSEAEVQVYGYTF; size: .; V: TRBV2; J: TRBJ1-2; D: .; length: 15
DNA: TGTGCCAGCAGCTCCCGGGGGACCCAAAACCAGTACTTC; CDR3: CASSSRGTQNQYF; size: .; V: TRBV5-4; J: TRBJ2-5; D: .; length: 13
DNA: TGTGCCAGCAGCCCAGGGGGTACTAACTATGGCTACACCTTC; CDR3: CASSPGGTNYGYTF; size: .; V: TRBV5-6; J: TRBJ1-2; D: TRBD1; length: 14
DNA: TGTGCCAGCAGCTTGGCCCCAGGGGGCGCGACTGAAGCTTTCTTT; CDR3: CASSLAPGGATEAFF; size: .; V: TRBV5-5; J: TRBJ1-1; D: TRBD1; length: 15
DNA: TGCGCCAGCAGCGCAACAGGGGGCTCAACTAATGAAAAACTGTTTTTT; CDR3: CASSATGGSTNEKLFF; size: .; V: TRBV5-1; J: TRBJ1-4; D: TRBD1; length: 16
DNA: TGTGCCAGCAGCATTAGCGGGGGGAACACCGGGGAGCTGTTTTTT; CDR3: CASSISGGNTGELFF; size: .; V: TRBV7-9; J: TRBJ2-2; D: TRBD2; length: 15
DNA: TGTGCCAGCAGCGCATTCCCCCCGGGGACTGAAGCTTTCTTT; CDR3: CASSAFPPGTEAFF; size: few; V: TRBV9; J: TRBJ1-1; D: .; length: 14
DNA: TGTGCCAGCAGCGCCTTTAGGGACTCTATGACCGGGGAGCTGTTTTTT; CDR3: CASSAFRDSMTGELFF; size: .; V: TRBV9; J: TRBJ2-2; D: .; length: 16
DNA: TGTGCCAGCAGCGTAGATCTGGCCGGAAACACCATATATTTT; CDR3: CASSVDLAGNTIYF; size: .; V: TRBV9; J: TRBJ1-3; D: .; length: 14
DNA: TGTGCCAGCAGTGACTCGGCGGGACAGGGCTCAGATGGCTACACCTTC; CDR3: CASSDSAGQGSDGYTF; size: .; V: TRBV6-4; J: TRBJ1-2; D: TRBD1; length: 16
DNA: TGTGCCTGGAGTGCCGGACTAGCGGGAGCCACAGATACGCAGTATTTT; CDR3: CAWSAGLAGATDTQYF; size: .; V: TRBV30; J: TRBJ2-3; D: TRBD2; length: 16
DNA: TGTGCCAGCAGCAAGGGACTAGCGGGAGGGGGAGAGACCCAGTACTTC; CDR3: CASSKGLAGGGETQYF; size: .; V: TRBV9; J: TRBJ2-5; D: TRBD2; length: 16
DNA: TGTGCCAGCAGTTACTCTGGGGGGAACGGTGAAGCTTTCTTT; CDR3: CASSYSGGNGEAFF; size: once; V: TRBV6-6; J: TRBJ1-1; D: .; length: 14
DNA: TGTGCCAGCAGTTTAAACCAGAGGGCAAAAGAGACCCAGTACTTC; CDR3: CASSLNQRAKETQYF; size: once; V: TRBV28; J: TRBJ2-5; D: .; length: 15
DNA: TGTGCCACTACATTATACCCAAAGAGGACTAGCGGGAGTATTGATGAGCAGTTCTTC; CDR3: CATTLYPKRTSGSIDEQFF; size: .; V: TRBV15; J: TRBJ2-1; D: TRBD2; length: 19
DNA: TGCGCCAGCAGCCGAGGGAGATGGGGGAACACTGAAGCTTTCTTT; CDR3: CASSRGRWGNTEAFF; size: .; V: TRBV5-1; J: TRBJ1-1; D: .; length: 15
DNA: TGTGCCAGCACCCTCGTTGGGGGGGCGAAGACCCAGTACTTC; CDR3: CASTLVGGAKTQYF; size: .; V: TRBV28; J: TRBJ2-5; D: .; length: 14
DNA: TGTGCCTGGAGTGTACTAAATGGGAATTCACCCCTCCACTTT; CDR3: CAWSVLNGNSPLHF; size: .; V: TRBV30; J: TRBJ1-6; D: .; length: 14
DNA: TGTGCCAGTACCCTACAGGGGACCAATTCACCCCTCCACTTT; CDR3: CASTLQGTNSPLHF; size: .; V: TRBV19; J: TRBJ1-6; D: TRBD1; length: 14
DNA: TGCGCCAGCAGCCAAGCACTAGCGGGAGGGCCAGGGGCCGAGCAGTACTTC; CDR3: CASSQALAGGPGAEQYF; size: few; V: TRBV4-1; J: TRBJ2-7; D: TRBD2; length: 17
DNA: TGTGCCAGCAGCGTAGCTACCGGAACAGGGAATTCACCCCTCCACTTT; CDR3: CASSVATGTGNSPLHF; size: .; V: TRBV9; J: TRBJ1-6; D: .; length: 16
DNA: TGTGCCAGCAGCTTGGCCCTCGCGGGAAACTATGGCTACACCTTC; CDR3: CASSLALAGNYGYTF; size: .; V: TRBV7-9; J: TRBJ1-2; D: .; length: 15
DNA: TGTGCCTGGAGTCCAAGGGGTTCTGAAGCTTTCTTT; CDR3: CAWSPRGSEAFF; size: .; V: TRBV30; J: TRBJ1-1; D: .; length: 12
DNA: TGTGCCAGCAGCGGTGTCGCGGCCCTAAACTATGGCTACACCTTC; CDR3: CASSGVAALNYGYTF; size: .; V: TRBV5-8; J: TRBJ1-2; D: .; length: 15
DNA: TGTGCCAGCAGTTTGGGGCCAGGGGCTAGCACAGATACGCAGTATTTT; CDR3: CASSLGPGASTDTQYF; size: .; V: TRBV11-3; J: TRBJ2-3; D: .; length: 16
DNA: TGCGCCAGCAGCCCAGCGGGGACCGGCGAGGATACGCAGTATTTT; CDR3: CASSPAGTGEDTQYF; size: .; V: TRBV5-1; J: TRBJ2-3; D: TRBD2; length: 15
DNA: TGTGCCAGCAGCTTCGGACTAGCGGACGATACGCAGTATTTT; CDR3: CASSFGLADDTQYF; size: .; V: TRBV5-6; J: TRBJ2-3; D: TRBD2; length: 14
DNA: TGCGCCAGCAGCTCCACGTCAGGGTCTTATGGCTACACCTTC; CDR3: CASSSTSGSYGYTF; size: few; V: TRBV5-1; J: TRBJ1-2; D: .; length: 14
DNA: TGTGCCAGCAGTGAATATGAGGCAGGGTATCGCGAAAAACTGTTTTTT; CDR3: CASSEYEAGYREKLFF; size: once; V: TRBV25-1; J: TRBJ1-4; D: .; length: 16
DNA: TGTGCCAGCTCAACGGGACAGGGTGTTTCACCCCTCCACTTT; CDR3: CASSTGQGVSPLHF; size: .; V: TRBV18; J: TRBJ1-6; D: TRBD1; length: 14
DNA: TGTGCCACAAGCGGGAGGGATTGGTACAATGAGCAGTTCTTC; CDR3: CATSGRDWYNEQFF; size: once; V: TRBV2; J: TRBJ2-1; D: TRBD2; length: 14
DNA: TGCAGCGTTGTAGTCTCGGGTTATGGCTACACCTTC; CDR3: CSVVVSGYGYTF; size: .; V: TRBV29-1; J: TRBJ1-2; D: .; length: 12
DNA: TGTGCCAGCAGTTCACCGGGACACTTCTCCTCTGGGGCCAACGTCCTGACTTTC; CDR3: CASSSPGHFSSGANVLTF; size: .; V: TRBV28; J: TRBJ2-6; D: .; length: 18
DNA: TGTGCCAGCAGCGCAGACTCGAGATCCTCCGAGCAGTACTTC; CDR3: CASSADSRSSEQYF; size: .; V: TRBV7-9; J: TRBJ2-7; D: .; length: 14
DNA: TGTGCCTGGACTAGCGGGCAAGAGACCCAGTACTTC; CDR3: CAWTSGQETQYF; size: .; V: TRBV30; J: TRBJ2-5; D: TRBD2; length: 12
DNA: TGCGCCAGCAGCCAAGAGGGGCCCGGCGGCGAGCAGTACTTC; CDR3: CASSQEGPGGEQYF; size: .; V: TRBV4-1; J: TRBJ2-7; D: .; length: 14
DNA: TGTGCCAGTAGGCGAGCTTTTGCGCGAAACGAGAATAGCGGGAGTGGGAATCGGGAGACCCAGTACTTC; CDR3: CASRRAFARNENSGSGNRETQYF; size: .; V: TRBV19; J: TRBJ2-5; D: TRBD2; length: 23
DNA: TGTGCCAGTAGTTCGGACACCAACACTGAAGCTTTCTTT; CDR3: CASSSDTNTEAFF; size: .; V: TRBV19; J: TRBJ1-1; D: .; length: 13
DNA: TGTGCCCAGAGGGCGAACACTGAAGCTTTCTTT; CDR3: CAQRANTEAFF; size: .; V: TRBV30; J: TRBJ1-1; D: .; length: 11
DNA: TGTGCCAGCAGGTCCCCAACGGGGACACCTCCATCGAACACTGAAGCTTTCTTT; CDR3: CASRSPTGTPPSNTEAFF; size: few; V: TRBV28; J: TRBJ1-1; D: .; length: 18
DNA: TGTGCCAGCAGCCCGAGCGTCGGGGTCCAAAAACTGTTTTTT; CDR3: CASSPSVGVQKLFF; size: .; V: TRBV27; J: TRBJ1-4; D: .; length: 14
DNA: TGTGCCAGCAGTTTAACGGGACAGGGAAAGGGAGAGACCCAGTACTTC; CDR3: CASSLTGQGKGETQYF; size: .; V: TRBV28; J: TRBJ2-5; D: TRBD1; length: 16
DNA: TGTGCCAGCAGTTACCTCCCGGACACCGGGGAGCTGTTTTTT; CDR3: CASSYLPDTGELFF; size: .; V: TRBV6-6; J: TRBJ2-2; D: .; length: 14
DNA: TGTGCCTGGGGAACAGGGAAAGGCAATCAGCCCCAGCATTTT; CDR3: CAWGTGKGNQPQHF; size: few; V: TRBV30; J: TRBJ1-5; D: .; length: 14